The 26 T cell receptor beta chains below all came from one sample that was sequenced in a study of blood T cells in healthy people across ages (dated by TCRdb to 2013 to 2016). Receptor libraries were prepared by 5' RACE. The sequencing machine was an Illumina HiSeq 2500. A second PCR of about 6 to 11 cycles was run with a J-beta primer mix and a sample-barcoded 5' primer. The public reads were reanalyzed by TCRdb: fastp trimming at Q25, MiXCR alignment, in-frame beta chains only. CDR3 protein sequences are deduplicated, and each keeps its most common genes and DNA. This sample has under 800,000 distinct CDR3 sequences in its table, and 35% to 45% of those were observed once. Under 25% of the sample is in the top ten clones. The sample comprised blood. These receptors were obtained from a woman aged 55-70 years in good health.

Concerning this clonotype: Possible read error: a much larger clone is one base away. The rearrangement joins TRBV7-9 to TRBJ2-5; 13 bases are shared with TRBD2. Germline loops: CDR1 SEHNR, CDR2 FQNEAQ (reference sequence). V was pared by 5 bases and J by 2 bases, with 5 bases of the junction left unmatched. CDR3 size: 16 residues. In DNA, the CDR3 is TGTGCCAGCAGCCCGGGACTAGCGGGACATCAAGAGACCCAGTACTTC. This gives the protein CASSPGLAGHQETQYF.

The rearrangement joins TRBV4-3 to TRBJ2-7; 8 bases fit TRBD2. V was clipped by 1 base and J by 7 bases; unmatched bases: 9. This CDR3 comprises 15 residues. Germline CDR1 reads LGHNA; CDR2 reads YSLEER. The CDR3, as DNA: TGCGCCAGCAGCCAAGCGGGACTAGTGCCCAATGAGCAGTACTTC. It encodes CASSQAGLVPNEQYF.

The rearrangement links TRBV20-1 to TRBJ1-5; TRBD1 aligns across 7 bases. The length of the CDR3 is 13 residues. CDR1 is DFQATT, CDR2 SNEGSKA, per germline (reference sequence). V lost 6 bases and J lost 3; bases outside the gene matches: 5. This CDR3 reads CSAKDRANQPQHF. The CDR3 coding sequence is TGCAGTGCCAAAGACAGGGCCAATCAGCCCCAGCATTTT.

J is TRBJ2-1 and V is TRBV7-8, with TRBD1 matching over 7 bases. The CDR3 covers 15 residues. Per the germline V gene, CDR1 is SGHVS and CDR2 is FQNEAQ. V trimming: 5 bases; J trimming: 8 bases; junction bases outside the gene matches: 12. Here the CDR3 reads CASSRRDSFWDEQFF. The CDR3 DNA sequence: TGTGCCAGCAGCCGCCGGGACAGTTTTTGGGATGAGCAGTTCTTC. Full variable domain (outside the CDR3, taken from reference TRBV7-8 and TRBJ2-1): GAGVSQSPRYKVAKRGQDVALRCDPISGHVSLFWYQQALGQGPEFLTYFQNEAQLDKSGLPSDRFFAERPEGSVSTLKIQRTQQEDSAVYLCASSRRDSFWDEQFFGPGTRLTVL.

The chain combines TRBV20-1 with TRBJ1-5; D may be TRBD1 (6 bases). The CDR3 runs 15 residues. The germline CDR1 and CDR2 sequences are DFQATT and SNEGSKA (reference sequence). Trimming pared 5 bases from V and 6 bases from J, leaving 20 bases between. The CDR3 loop is CSAAQGVGFGQPQHF. For the CDR3, the DNA is TGCAGTGCTGCACAGGGTGTAGGGTTTGGTCAGCCCCAGCATTTT.

Comments on this clonotype: A much larger clone differs from this one at a single base, so this may be a read error. The chain carries TRBV12-3 or TRBV12-4 and TRBJ2-1; 14 positions agree with TRBD2. CDR3 size: 14 residues. With V trimmed by 8 bases and J by 11 bases, 8 bases remained unmatched. The CDR3 loop reads CASGPGTSGGQQFF. DNA for the CDR3: TGTGCCAGCGGTCCCGGGACTAGCGGGGGCCAGCAGTTCTTC.

This clonotype was picked up a small number of times. The V call is TRBV29-1, the J call TRBJ2-1; 7 nucleotides match TRBD2. The CDR3 is 17 residues long. J was trimmed by 2 bases and V by 0 bases; bases with no gene match: 10. The V gene's germline CDR1 is SQVTM and CDR2 ANQGSEA. CDR3: CSVEDPFGEGTYNEQFF. The CDR3, as DNA: TGCAGCGTTGAAGATCCGTTTGGGGAGGGGACCTACAATGAGCAGTTCTTC.

This chain joins TRBV18 and TRBJ2-4; possible D gene TRBD2, 6 bases. TRBJ2-7 explains the end of the DNA better; the J call may be wrong. Germline CDR1 is KGHSH and CDR2 is LQKENI. The CDR3 sequence is 14 residues long. CDR3 nucleotides: TGTGCCACCAAGCAGGAGGGGTCGGCCTACGAGCAGTACTTC. Encoded protein: CATKQEGSAYEQYF.

The chain couples TRBV7-9 to TRBJ2-5; tentatively, D is TRBD1 (6 bases). This CDR3 spans 15 amino acids. V dropped 3 bases and J dropped 2 bases, with 13 bases sitting between them. Germline CDR1 is SEHNR and CDR2 is FQNEAQ (reference sequence). The CDR3 nucleotides read TGTGCCAGCAGCTTCCCAACGACAGGACAAGAGACCCAGTACTTC. Translated, it gives CASSFPTTGQETQYF.

This sequence joins TRBV7-9 and TRBJ2-5; unclear D gene. The J call may be incorrect, as the DNA end agrees better with TRBJ2-7. The V gene's germline CDR1 is SEHNR and CDR2 FQNEAQ (reference sequence). The CDR3 sequence is 14 residues long. CDR3 region: CASSPSNSHHEQYF. For the CDR3, the DNA is TGTGCCAGCAGCCCGTCGAATTCTCACCACGAGCAGTACTTC.

J is TRBJ2-5 and V is TRBV7-9; D remains unclear. Germline-derived CDR1 and CDR2 are SEHNR and FQNEAQ (reference sequence). The V and J ends lost 5 bases and 3 bases respectively, with 13 bases between them. The CDR3 runs 14 residues. Written as DNA, the CDR3 is TGTGCCAGCAGCCCACCTCTAGGAGAAGAGACCCAGTACTTC. Translation: CASSPPLGEETQYF. The full variable domain, completed using reference TRBV7-9 and TRBJ2-5, is DTGVSQNPRHKITKRGQNVTFRCDPISEHNRLYWYRQTLGQGPEFLTYFQNEAQLEKSRLLSDRFSAERPKGSFSTLEIQRTEQGDSAMYLCASSPPLGEETQYFGPGTRLLVL.

Worth noting for this clonotype: Its ends do not fully match the called genes, so a read error is possible. The chain recombines TRBV2 with TRBJ1-1; 7 nucleotides line up with TRBD1. This CDR3 region has 15 residues. Germline V lookup: CDR1 SNHLY, CDR2 FYNNEI. The CDR3 region is CATKLETGPNTETFF. The CDR3 DNA is TGTGCCACCAAACTCGAGACAGGGCCGAACACTGAAACTTTCTTT.

This clonotype has a handful of counts. The rearrangement joins TRBV28 to TRBJ2-7; D is perhaps TRBD2 (5 bases). V was shortened by 11 bases and J by 6 bases, with 17 bases between the two germline ends. CDR1 and CDR2 from the germline V gene are MDHEN and SYDVKM. The CDR3 has 12 residues. Written as DNA, the CDR3 is TGTGCCTCATCGGCCTCTGAGGGCGAGCAGTACTTC. Protein product: CASSASEGEQYF.

This rearrangement joins TRBV7-2 to TRBJ1-4, with TRBD1 as a possible D gene (5 bases). Trimming removed 8 bases from V and 7 bases from J, with 14 bases in between. This CDR3 is 13 amino acids long. Germline V CDR1 and CDR2: SGHTA, FQGNSA. The CDR3 DNA reads as TGTGCCAGCGCGGGGGGAGGCGGTGAAAAACTGTTTTTT. Protein: CASAGGGGEKLFF.

This clonotype appeared a few times. The chain links TRBV6-6 to TRBJ1-6; 7 nucleotides align to TRBD1. Germline V gene data show CDR1 as MNHNY and CDR2 as SVGAGI (reference sequence). This CDR3 spans 14 amino acids. With 7 bases clipped from V and 11 bases from J, the junction kept 11 bases outside the gene matches. The CDR3 sequence: CASTSTGNLTPLHF. CDR3 bases: TGTGCCAGCACCTCGACAGGGAATTTGACACCCCTCCACTTT.

About this clonotype: Possible read error: a much larger clone is one base away. This chain connects TRBV3-1 to TRBJ2-1; TRBD2 aligns across 11 bases. Germline CDR1 is LGHDT and CDR2 is YNNKEL (reference sequence). This CDR3 has 16 amino acids. CDR3 protein: CASSLSGRAARYEKFF. CDR3 nucleotides: TGTGCCAGCAGCCTTAGCGGGAGGGCCGCTCGGTATGAGAAGTTCTTC.

The chain links TRBV7-3 to TRBJ2-1; 7 bases map to TRBD2. The CDR3 consists of 17 residues. Germline-derived CDR1 and CDR2 are SGHTA and FQGTGA. Losses at the gene ends were 5 bases for V and 2 bases for J; bases not matched to a gene: 12. The CDR3 region has the DNA TGTGCCAGCAGCCCGCGACTAGCAAAAGTTCCCTACAATGAGCAGTTCTTC. Translated, it gives CASSPRLAKVPYNEQFF.

This chain joins TRBV18 and TRBJ2-7; D is undetermined. The CDR3 totals 15 residues. V was pared by 2 bases and J by 1 base, with 12 bases between. Germline V lookup: CDR1 KGHSH, CDR2 LQKENI. The DNA of the CDR3 is TGTGCCAGCTCACCAGAAGGTTTAGTTTCCTACGAGCAGTACTTC. Encoded protein: CASSPEGLVSYEQYF.

The chain recombines TRBV7-3 with TRBJ2-2; D might be TRBD1 or TRBD2, each matching 5 bases. In germline, CDR1 is SGHTA, CDR2 FQGTGA. The V end was cut by 5 bases, the J end by 6 bases, with 19 bases between. This CDR3 comprises 16 residues. The CDR3 DNA is TGTGCCAGCAGCCCAAACTGGGACGGAACACCCGGGGAGCTGTTTTTT. Its translation: CASSPNWDGTPGELFF.

This clonotype has a handful of counts. The genes are TRBV20-1 and TRBJ1-2; D gene unclear. CDR3 size: 12 residues. Trimming pared 2 bases from V and 5 bases from J, leaving 9 bases between. In germline, CDR1 is DFQATT, CDR2 SNEGSKA (reference sequence). The CDR3 region is CSARNDIYGYTF. The DNA of the CDR3 is TGCAGTGCTAGAAATGACATTTATGGCTACACCTTC.

This clonotype was detected a few times. The chain is built from TRBV7-3 and TRBJ2-1; TRBD2 aligns across 10 bases. Germline loops: CDR1 SGHTA, CDR2 FQGTGA. The CDR3 has 16 amino acids. Trimming removed 2 bases from V and 5 bases from J; junction bases left unmatched: 6. The CDR3 region is CASSLGTSGTNNEQFF. The CDR3, as DNA: TGTGCCAGCAGCTTAGGAACTAGCGGGACCAACAATGAGCAGTTCTTC.

This clonotype was recorded at least ten times. The chain couples TRBV5-1 to TRBJ1-5, with D unresolved. Germline CDR1 and CDR2: SGHRS and YFSETQ. Between the trimmed V and J ends, which lost 0 bases and 9 bases, there was a span of 22 bases. The CDR3 covers 17 residues. The CDR3 DNA follows: TGCGCCAGCAGCTTGGAACCCACGGGGAATGGGTTAGGGCCCCAGCATTTT. It encodes CASSLEPTGNGLGPQHF.

V and J are TRBV28 and TRBJ1-2; D is unresolved. V was cut by 1 base and J by 8 bases, with 8 bases left in between. The CDR3 runs 12 residues. CDR1 MDHEN and CDR2 SYDVKM come from the germline V gene. CDR3 DNA: TGTGCCAGCAGTTTATCTTATTCGGGCTACACCTTC. It codes for CASSLSYSGYTF.

This rearrangement joins TRBV29-1 to TRBJ1-2; D gene ambiguous. V lost 6 bases and J lost 6, with 11 bases in between. Germline lookup yields CDR1 SQVTM and CDR2 ANQGSEA. This CDR3 region has 11 residues. CDR3 sequence: CSVESVHGYTF. CDR3 DNA: TGCAGCGTGGAATCGGTGCATGGCTACACCTTC.

V gene TRBV5-1 combines with J gene TRBJ2-1; TRBD1 agrees at 8 bases. V gave up 5 bases and J gave up 4 bases; unmatched junction bases: 8. Germline V CDR1 and CDR2: SGHRS, YFSETQ. CDR3 size: 15 residues. CDR3 region: CASSPGTGLYNEQFF. CDR3 coding DNA: TGCGCCAGCAGTCCCGGGACAGGCCTTTACAATGAGCAGTTCTTC.

This chain uses TRBV7-2 with TRBJ2-5; TRBD2 matches 10 bases. Trimming at V came to 5 bases and at J to 10 bases, leaving 13 bases not matched to a gene. The CDR3 has 15 amino acids. CDR1 and CDR2 (germline): SGHTA, FQGNSA. The CDR3 nucleotides are TGTGCCAGCAGCCCAGGAGCGGGGGGGTCAGTCGACCAGTACTTC. This codes for CASSPGAGGSVDQYF.